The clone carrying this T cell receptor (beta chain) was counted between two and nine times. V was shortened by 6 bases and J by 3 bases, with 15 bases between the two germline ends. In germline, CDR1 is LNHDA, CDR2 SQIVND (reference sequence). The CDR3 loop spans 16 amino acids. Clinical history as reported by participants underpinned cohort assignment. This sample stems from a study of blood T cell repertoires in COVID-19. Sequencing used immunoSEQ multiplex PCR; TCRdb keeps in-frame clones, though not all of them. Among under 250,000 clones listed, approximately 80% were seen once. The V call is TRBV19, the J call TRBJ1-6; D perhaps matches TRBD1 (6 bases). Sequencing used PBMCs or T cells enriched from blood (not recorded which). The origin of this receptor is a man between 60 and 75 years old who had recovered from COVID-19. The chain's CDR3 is CASSAGVTVYNSPLHF. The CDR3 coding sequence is TGTGCCAGTAGCGCAGGGGTGACTGTCTATAATTCACCCCTCCACTTT.